One T cell receptor (beta chain) is described in this entry. Its antigen is not yet known. One base away there is no much larger clone; base qualities are not given. The data are from a study of CD8 T cells in Susac syndrome (dated by TCRdb to about 2019). With respect to the entire study: The study used repertoire sequencing to test whether antigen drove CD8+ T cell activation and differentiation in Susac syndrome. CD8+ T cell repertoire clonality was compared between 12 healthy donors, approximately 14 Susac syndrome patients and 15 multiple sclerosis patients.

RNA was extracted using the RNeasy kit, and about 0.45 to 1 ug of the RNA was reverse transcribed with random hexamers. TCR beta CDR3 regions were amplified with the immunoSEQ multiplex PCR assay covering 54 Vbeta and 13 Jbeta segments. Bias from PCR amplification was corrected by using a synthetic template baseline for primer optimization and for computational correction. The published analysis was carried out like this. Reads were assigned to V, D and J genes according to IMGT and analyzed in immunoSEQ Analyzer, with only productive sequences retained. Clonality was computed as one minus Shannon entropy normalized by log2 of the number of productive unique sequences. For each patient and control, public and private clones were evaluated within the 100 most prevalent clones. Clones were defined as Susac-specific when absent from the healthy and MS cohorts, from roughly 1,100 published viral clones and from other ImmuneACCESS disease sequences. TCRdb's own reprocessing of the public reads used fastp at Q25 and MiXCR and kept productive beta chains. Identical CDR3 protein sequences are pooled into one entry, listed with their most common genes and DNA. TCRdb, not the authors, supplied the V and J calls. Here the sample has about 300,000 distinct CDR3 sequences; around 89% occur a single time. Roughly 0.17% of the sample is held by the ten biggest clonotypes.

High-throughput TCR beta sequencing profiled peripheral blood CD8+ and CD4+ T cells from healthy donors, Susac syndrome patients and multiple sclerosis patients. Treatment-naive patients with stable or active relapsing-remitting disease fulfilling revised McDonald criteria were used as multiple sclerosis controls. Bulk CD8+ and CD4+ T cells were purified magnetically by negative isolation, whereas CD8+ TEMRA cells were enriched by FACS. Blood was collected in EDTA tubes and processed within 24 hours, with PBMCs isolated through density gradient centrifugation. PBMCs destined for TCR sequencing were cryopreserved in liquid nitrogen and later thawed in a 37 °C water bath. The sorted or isolated CD4+, CD8+ and CD8+ TEMRA cells reached a purity of at least 90%. Inclusive of the bounding cysteine and phenylalanine, the CDR3 is 12 residues long. The only DNA kept is the CDR3, 36 bases in frame from the first base. CDR1 and CDR2 are read off the germline V gene (reference sequence) as LNHDA and SQIVND.

The full study reports these points: The number of individuals in the TCR sequencing and HLA analysis was recognized as being relatively small.

Sequencing was performed on CD8+ T cells from PBMCs. This receptor was obtained from a human donor with multiple sclerosis. This chain is built from TRBV19 and TRBJ1-1; there is no confident call for the D gene. The CDR3 amino acid sequence is: CTNARAYTEAFF. The nucleotides read TGTACGAATGCGCGGGCCTACACTGAAGCTTTCTTT.